The 7 T cell receptor beta chains presented below share a single source sample, sequenced in a study of blood T cell repertoires in COVID-19. Produced via immunoSEQ multiplex PCR; TCRdb's table is partial and in-frame only. Altogether about 150,000 clones are present, about 80% being singletons, with the ten largest covering 0.5% to 0.65%. The sequenced sample was peripheral blood. These receptors were taken from a man aged 55-75 years with acute or convalescent COVID-19.

The chain has TRBV27 and TRBJ1-4; 9 bases agree with TRBD1. Per germline, CDR1 MNHEY and CDR2 SMNVEV (reference sequence). CDR3 length: 10 residues. Germline trimming cut 9 bases from V and 12 bases from J; bases unmatched to any gene: 2. The CDR3, as DNA: TGTGCCAGTGGGGACAGGGAACTGTTTTTT. It encodes CASGDRELFF.

The chain combines TRBV28 with TRBJ2-2; TRBD2 matches 11 bases. The V gene end was trimmed by 8 bases and the J gene end by 4 bases; junction bases not matched to a gene: 3. CDR3 length: 14 amino acids. Germline-derived CDR1 and CDR2 are MDHEN and SYDVKM. The CDR3 is CASQLAGVTGELFF. CDR3 sequence (DNA): TGTGCCAGCCAACTAGCGGGAGTCACCGGGGAGCTGTTTTTT.

This chain connects TRBV9 to TRBJ2-5; 10 bases match TRBD2. The junction had 17 bases not matched to a gene; V was cut back by 4 bases and J by 5 bases. CDR1 SGDLS and CDR2 YYNGEE come from the germline V gene. The CDR3 covers 18 residues. This CDR3 reads CASSPKPPAGGPAETQYF. CDR3 bases: TGTGCCAGCAGCCCAAAGCCTCCAGCGGGGGGGCCGGCGGAGACCCAGTACTTC.

The chain has TRBV5-6 and TRBJ2-4; D not resolved. This CDR3 spans 11 amino acids. The germline V gene encodes CDR1 SGHDT and CDR2 YYEEEE. The CDR3: CPTSAVNIQYF. The DNA for the CDR3 is TGTCCTACCTCCGCGGTGAACATTCAGTACTTC. Filled out from reference TRBV5-6 and TRBJ2-4, the complete variable domain reads DAGVTQSPTHLIKTRGQQVTLRCSPKSGHDTVSWYQQALGQGPQFIFQYYEEEERQRGNFPDRFSGHQFPNYSSELNVNALLLGDSALYLCPTSAVNIQYFGAGTRLSVL.

CDR3: CASSLNYEQFF. The DNA for the CDR3 is TGTGCCAGCAGCCTCAACTATGAGCAGTTCTTC. The gene calls are TRBV7-9 and TRBJ2-1; D gene uncertain. Trimming left V 5 bases short and J 8 bases short, with 7 bases between. Germline assignment: CDR1 SEHNR and CDR2 FQNEAQ (reference sequence). This CDR3 comprises 11 residues.

The CDR3 bases are TGTGCCAGCAGCTTGGTGGGACAGGGGGTAGGGGAGACCCAGTACTTC. It encodes CASSLVGQGVGETQYF. The chain combines TRBV5-4 with TRBJ2-5; 11 positions match TRBD1. V lost 0 bases to trimming and J lost 5 bases; unmatched junction nucleotides: 6. The CDR3 is 16 amino acids. Germline V gene sequence: CDR1 SGHNT, CDR2 YYREEE (reference sequence).

The rearrangement joins TRBV9 to TRBJ2-3, with D maybe TRBD2 (5 bases). Looked up from germline, CDR1 is SGDLS and CDR2 is YYNGEE. This CDR3 spans 14 amino acids. V lost 4 bases and J lost 0, with 9 bases in between. The CDR3 loop reads CASSHGGSTDTQYF. The CDR3 DNA follows: TGTGCCAGCAGCCACGGAGGCAGCACAGATACGCAGTATTTT.